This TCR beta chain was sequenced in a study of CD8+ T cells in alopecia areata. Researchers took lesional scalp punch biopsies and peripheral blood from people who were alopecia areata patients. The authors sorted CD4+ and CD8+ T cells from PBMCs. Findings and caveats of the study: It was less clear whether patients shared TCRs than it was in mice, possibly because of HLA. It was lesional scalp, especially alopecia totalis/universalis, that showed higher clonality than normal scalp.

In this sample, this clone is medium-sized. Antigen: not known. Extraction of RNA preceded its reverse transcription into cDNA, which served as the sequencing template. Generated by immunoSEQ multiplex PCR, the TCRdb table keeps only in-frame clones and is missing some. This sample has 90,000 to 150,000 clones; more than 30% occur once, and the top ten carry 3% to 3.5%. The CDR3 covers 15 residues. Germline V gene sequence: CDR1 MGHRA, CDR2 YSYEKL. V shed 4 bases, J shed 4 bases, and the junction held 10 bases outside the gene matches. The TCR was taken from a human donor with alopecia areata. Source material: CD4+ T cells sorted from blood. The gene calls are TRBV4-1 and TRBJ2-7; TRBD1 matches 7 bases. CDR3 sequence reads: CASSPSPSRGYEQYF. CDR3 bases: TGCGCCAGCAGCCCCAGCCCTAGCAGGGGGTACGAGCAGTACTTC.